Here is one T cell receptor beta chain with its context. The clone's antigen remains unknown. No base quality information exists; no much larger clone differs at one position. The data stem from a study of somatic reversion in DOCK8 deficiency (dated by TCRdb to about 2020). Some background on the complete study: T cell receptor beta repertoires were compared among DOCK8-deficient patients, DOCK8-revertant patients and healthy volunteers. The DOCK8-deficient patients included in the study had been previously reported. The study investigated how somatic reversion of pathogenic DOCK8 variants alters lymphocyte differentiation and function in DOCK8 deficiency. Study-wide conclusions, independent of this receptor: The methods did not state, for each individual sample, whether the source material was whole blood or PBMCs.

Including cysteine and phenylalanine, the CDR3 has 15 amino acids. The DNA shown is the 45-base CDR3, in frame from base 1. The library was prepared using multiplex PCR. Using EuroClonality-NGS primers, the TRB libraries were generated through a one-step amplicon PCR run on approximately 100 ng genomic DNA. TRB amplicons were sequenced on Illumina MiSeq instruments with 2 x 250 bp version 2 chemistry. The original methods were these. IMGT/HighV-QUEST was used for primary TRB sequence analysis and V(D)J annotation. VDJtools was used to assess repertoire diversity and composition after nonfunctional clones were removed and samples were downsampled for comparisons between samples. Through fastp at Q25 and MiXCR, TCRdb rebuilt clones from the public reads, retaining in-frame beta chains. Rows with a matching CDR3 protein are joined into one entry that keeps the most common DNA and genes. V and J calls and clone size were set by TCRdb, not the authors. The sample table holds several thousand distinct CDR3 sequences, of which around 25% were seen once. The ten largest clones capture 7.5% to 9.5% of the sample.

Healthy control blood came from volunteer donors supplied by blood services in Australia and France. Genomic DNA for TCR repertoire analysis was extracted from whole blood samples or from PBMCs. The clonotype originates from a human donor in good health. Sequenced input: peripheral blood. This chain is built from TRBV21-1 and TRBJ1-5; the DNA was not used to check the table's D call, TRBD1. TRBV21-1 is marked as a pseudogene. The CDR3 reads as follows: CASSKGTGGNQPQHF. The bases are TGTGCCAGCAGCAAAGGGACAGGGGGCAATCAGCCCCAGCATTTT.